This T cell receptor (beta chain) derives from a study of CD8+CD57+ T cells in acquired aplastic anemia. About the research overall: The mean DNA yield obtained from sorted CD4+ and CD8+ cells came to roughly 3.4 ug.

For CDR3 and TCR beta VDJ profiling, genomic DNA was the template used. Each CDR3 protein gets one entry after TCRdb re-called the reads with MiXCR. The sample includes a few hundred thousand distinct CDR3 sequences, about 59% of them seen just once. Study results and limitations: Between patients and controls, 25 to 35 CD8+ CDR3 sequences were found in common.

This clonotype was detected a few times. Antigen: not known. This CDR3 contains 15 residues. CDR1 and CDR2 (germline): SGHRS, YFSETQ. Trimming cost V 0 bases and J 8 bases; bases outside gene matches: 3. The chain is built from TRBV5-1 and TRBJ1-6, with TRBD1 identical over 9 bases. This sequence was found in a human donor in good health. The sequenced sample was sorted CD4+, CD8+, or CD8+CD57+ T cells (not recorded which) from PBMCs. CDR3 loop: CASSLAGTGYSPLHF. The DNA for the CDR3 is TGCGCCAGCAGCTTGGCCGGGACAGGGTATTCACCCCTCCACTTT.